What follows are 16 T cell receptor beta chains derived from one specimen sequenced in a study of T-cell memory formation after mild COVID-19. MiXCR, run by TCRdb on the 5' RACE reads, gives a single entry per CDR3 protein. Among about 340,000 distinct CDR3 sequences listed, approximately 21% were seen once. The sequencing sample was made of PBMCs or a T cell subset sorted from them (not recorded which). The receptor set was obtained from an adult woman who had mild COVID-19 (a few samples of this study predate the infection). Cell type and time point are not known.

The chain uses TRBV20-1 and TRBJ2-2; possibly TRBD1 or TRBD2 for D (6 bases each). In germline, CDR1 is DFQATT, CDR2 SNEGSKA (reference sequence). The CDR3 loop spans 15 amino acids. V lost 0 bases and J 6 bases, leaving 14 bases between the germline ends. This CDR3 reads CSAREAGEESGELFF. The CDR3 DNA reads TGCAGTGCTAGAGAGGCAGGGGAGGAATCCGGGGAGCTGTTTTTT.

CDR3 DNA sequence: TGTGCCACCAGTGATCTAGGGTCAGAGACCCAGTACTTC. Amino acids: CATSDLGSETQYF. The gene calls are TRBV24-1 and TRBJ2-5; D uncertain. The germline V and J ends were trimmed by 3 bases and 4 bases, with 8 bases remaining between them. Germline lookup yields CDR1 KGHDR and CDR2 SFDVKD. The CDR3 is made up of 13 amino acids.

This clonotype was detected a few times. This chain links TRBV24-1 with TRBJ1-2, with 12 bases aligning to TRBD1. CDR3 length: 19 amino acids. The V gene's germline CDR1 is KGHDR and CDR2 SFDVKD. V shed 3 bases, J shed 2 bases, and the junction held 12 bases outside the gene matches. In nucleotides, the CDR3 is TGTGCCACCAGTGATCCGAGGTCCCGGGACAGGGGGCTAAACTATGGCTACACCTTC. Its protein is CATSDPRSRDRGLNYGYTF.

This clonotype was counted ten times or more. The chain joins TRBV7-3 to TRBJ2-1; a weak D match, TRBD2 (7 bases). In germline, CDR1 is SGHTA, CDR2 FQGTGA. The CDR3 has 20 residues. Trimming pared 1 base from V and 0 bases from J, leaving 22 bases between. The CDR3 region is CASSLKAGRLADSSYNEQFF. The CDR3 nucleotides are TGTGCCAGCAGCTTAAAGGCGGGGAGGCTAGCGGACAGCTCCTACAATGAGCAGTTCTTC. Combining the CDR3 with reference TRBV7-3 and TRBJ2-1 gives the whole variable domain GAGVSQTPSNKVTEKGKYVELRCDPISGHTALYWYRQSLGQGPEFLIYFQGTGAADDSGLPNDRFFAVRPEGSVSTLKIQRTERGDSAVYLCASSLKAGRLADSSYNEQFFGPGTRLTVL.

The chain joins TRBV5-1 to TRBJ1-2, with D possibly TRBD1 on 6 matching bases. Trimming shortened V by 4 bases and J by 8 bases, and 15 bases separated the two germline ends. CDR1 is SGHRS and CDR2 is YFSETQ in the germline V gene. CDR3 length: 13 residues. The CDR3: CASSQEGEGGYTF. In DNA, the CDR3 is TGCGCCAGCAGCCAGGAGGGGGAAGGAGGCTACACCTTC.

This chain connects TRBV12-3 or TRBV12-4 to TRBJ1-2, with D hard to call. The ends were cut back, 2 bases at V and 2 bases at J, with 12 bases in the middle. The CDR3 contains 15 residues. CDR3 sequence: CASSLSTQVNYGYTF. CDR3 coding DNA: TGTGCCAGCAGTTTAAGTACCCAAGTGAACTATGGCTACACCTTC.

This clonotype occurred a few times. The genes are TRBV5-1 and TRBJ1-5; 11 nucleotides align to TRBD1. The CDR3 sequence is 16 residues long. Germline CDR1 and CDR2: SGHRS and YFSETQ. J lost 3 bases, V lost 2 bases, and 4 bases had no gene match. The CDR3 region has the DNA TGCGCCAGCAGCTTAGGGACAGGGGGTTACAATCAGCCCCAGCATTTT. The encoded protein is CASSLGTGGYNQPQHF. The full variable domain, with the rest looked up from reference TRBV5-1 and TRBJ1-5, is KAGVTQTPRYLIKTRGQQVTLSCSPISGHRSVSWYQQTPGQGLQFLFEYFSETQRNKGNFPGRFSGRQFSNSRSEMNVSTLELGDSALYLCASSLGTGGYNQPQHFGDGTRLSIL.

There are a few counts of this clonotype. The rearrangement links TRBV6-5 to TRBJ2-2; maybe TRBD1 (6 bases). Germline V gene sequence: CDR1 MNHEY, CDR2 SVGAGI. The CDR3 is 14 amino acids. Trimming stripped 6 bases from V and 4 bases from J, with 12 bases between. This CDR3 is CASSPWTATGELFF. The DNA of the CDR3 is TGTGCCAGCAGCCCTTGGACAGCCACCGGGGAGCTGTTTTTT.

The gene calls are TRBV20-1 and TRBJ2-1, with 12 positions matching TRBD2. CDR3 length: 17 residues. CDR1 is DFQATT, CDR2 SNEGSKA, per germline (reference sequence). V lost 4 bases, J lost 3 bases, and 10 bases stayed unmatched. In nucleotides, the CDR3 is TGCAGTGCTACCCTCCCCACTAGCGGGAGGTACTACAATGAGCAGTTCTTC. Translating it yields CSATLPTSGRYYNEQFF.

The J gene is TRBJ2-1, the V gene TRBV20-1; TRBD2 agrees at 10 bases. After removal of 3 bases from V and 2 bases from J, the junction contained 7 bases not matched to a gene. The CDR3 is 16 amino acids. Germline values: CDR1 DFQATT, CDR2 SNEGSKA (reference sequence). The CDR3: CSARSSGSGAYNEQFF. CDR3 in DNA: TGCAGTGCTAGGTCTAGCGGGAGTGGCGCCTACAATGAGCAGTTCTTC.

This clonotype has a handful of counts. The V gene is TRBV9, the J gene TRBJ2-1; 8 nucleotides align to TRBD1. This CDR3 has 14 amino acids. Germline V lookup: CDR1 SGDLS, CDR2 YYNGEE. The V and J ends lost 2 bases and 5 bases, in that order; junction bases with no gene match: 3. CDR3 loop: CASSVGTGNNEQFF. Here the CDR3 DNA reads TGTGCCAGCAGCGTGGGGACAGGAAACAATGAGCAGTTCTTC.

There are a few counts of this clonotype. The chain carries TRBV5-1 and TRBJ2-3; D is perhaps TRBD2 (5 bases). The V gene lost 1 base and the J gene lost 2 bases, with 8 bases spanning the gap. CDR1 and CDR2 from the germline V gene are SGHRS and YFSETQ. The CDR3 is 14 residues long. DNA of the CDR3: TGCGCCAGCAGCTTGTTTAGCGACACAGATACGCAGTATTTT. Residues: CASSLFSDTDTQYF.

CDR3 sequence reads: CASGPGTQTQYF. The DNA of the CDR3 is TGTGCCAGCGGGCCGGGGACCCAGACCCAGTACTTC. The rearrangement links TRBV7-9 to TRBJ2-5; D may match TRBD1 or TRBD2 (5 bases each). In germline, CDR1 is SEHNR, CDR2 FQNEAQ (reference sequence). V was shortened by 8 bases and J by 6 bases, with 13 bases between the two germline ends. There are 12 residues in the CDR3.

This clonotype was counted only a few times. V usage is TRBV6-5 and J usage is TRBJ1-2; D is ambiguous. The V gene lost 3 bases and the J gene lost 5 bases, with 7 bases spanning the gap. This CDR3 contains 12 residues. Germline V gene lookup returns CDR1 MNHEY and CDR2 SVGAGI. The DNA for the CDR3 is TGTGCCAGCAGTTATCTCTCGTATGGCTACACCTTC. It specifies CASSYLSYGYTF.

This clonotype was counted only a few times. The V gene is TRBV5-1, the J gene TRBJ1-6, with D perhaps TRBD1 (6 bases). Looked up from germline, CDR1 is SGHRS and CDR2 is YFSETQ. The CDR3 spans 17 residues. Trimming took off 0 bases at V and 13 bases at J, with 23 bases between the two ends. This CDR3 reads CASSLVAGAPTIDPLHF. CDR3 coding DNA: TGCGCCAGCAGCTTGGTGGCAGGGGCCCCGACCATTGATCCCCTCCACTTT.

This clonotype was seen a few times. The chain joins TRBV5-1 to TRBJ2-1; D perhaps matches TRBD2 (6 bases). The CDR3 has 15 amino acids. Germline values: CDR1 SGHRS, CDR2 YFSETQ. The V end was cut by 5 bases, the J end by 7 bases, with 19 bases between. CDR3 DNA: TGCGCCAGCAGTCCTGGTCCCGGGGAGGTGAATGAGCAGTTCTTC. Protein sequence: CASSPGPGEVNEQFF. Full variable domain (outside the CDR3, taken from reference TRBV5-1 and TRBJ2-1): KAGVTQTPRYLIKTRGQQVTLSCSPISGHRSVSWYQQTPGQGLQFLFEYFSETQRNKGNFPGRFSGRQFSNSRSEMNVSTLELGDSALYLCASSPGPGEVNEQFFGPGTRLTVL.